This T cell receptor beta chain was captured by sequencing in a study of T-cell memory formation after mild COVID-19. In the case of this clonotype: Its target is unknown.

V was clipped by 6 bases and J by 4 bases, with 8 bases between them. CDR3 length equals 12 residues. Germline V gives CDR1 KGHSH, CDR2 LQKENI. Each CDR3 protein is one row after TCRdb ran MiXCR on the 5' RACE reads. The data hold roughly 560,000 distinct CDR3 sequences, with roughly 20% observed a single time. Findings and caveats of the study: Clones that contracted from day 15 to 85 were balanced CD4/CD8, while later expanders leaned CD4+.

The source material was PBMCs or a T cell subset sorted from them (not recorded which). This sequence joins TRBV18 and TRBJ2-3; D is ambiguous. The origin of this receptor is an adult woman who had mild COVID-19 (a few samples of this study predate the infection). Cell type and time point are not known. The CDR3 DNA reads TGTGCCAGCTCCCGTACCCCAGATACGCAGTATTTT. The encoded protein is CASSRTPDTQYF.